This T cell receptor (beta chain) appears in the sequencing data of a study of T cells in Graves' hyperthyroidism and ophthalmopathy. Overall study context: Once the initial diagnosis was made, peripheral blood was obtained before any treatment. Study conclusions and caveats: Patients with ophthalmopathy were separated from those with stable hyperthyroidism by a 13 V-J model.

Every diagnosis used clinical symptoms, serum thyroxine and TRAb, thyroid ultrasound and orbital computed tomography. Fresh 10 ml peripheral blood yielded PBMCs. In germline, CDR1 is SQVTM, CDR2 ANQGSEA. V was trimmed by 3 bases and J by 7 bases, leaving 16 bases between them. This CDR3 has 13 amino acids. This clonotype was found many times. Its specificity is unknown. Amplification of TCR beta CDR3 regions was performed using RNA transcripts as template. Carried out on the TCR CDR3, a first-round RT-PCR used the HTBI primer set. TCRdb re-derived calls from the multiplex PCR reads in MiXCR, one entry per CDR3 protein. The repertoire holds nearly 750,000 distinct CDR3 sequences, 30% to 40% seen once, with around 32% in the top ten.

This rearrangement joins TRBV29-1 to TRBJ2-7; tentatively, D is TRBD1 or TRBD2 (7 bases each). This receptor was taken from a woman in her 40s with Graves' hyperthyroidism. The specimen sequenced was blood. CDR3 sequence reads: CSVEPNRGGEQYF. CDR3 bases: TGCAGCGTTGAGCCCAACAGGGGAGGGGAGCAGTACTTC.